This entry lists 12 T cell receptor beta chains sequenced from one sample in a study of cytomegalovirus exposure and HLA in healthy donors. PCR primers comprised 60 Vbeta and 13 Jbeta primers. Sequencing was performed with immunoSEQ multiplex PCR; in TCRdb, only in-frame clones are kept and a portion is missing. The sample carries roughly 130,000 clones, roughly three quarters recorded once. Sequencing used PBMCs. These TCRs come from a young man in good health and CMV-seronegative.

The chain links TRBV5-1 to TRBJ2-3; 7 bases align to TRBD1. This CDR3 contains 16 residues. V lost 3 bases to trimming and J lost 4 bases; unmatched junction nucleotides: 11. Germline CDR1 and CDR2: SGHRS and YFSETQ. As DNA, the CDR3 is TGCGCCAGCAGCTCTACAGGGGTACTTAGCCCAGATACGCAGTATTTT. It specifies CASSSTGVLSPDTQYF.

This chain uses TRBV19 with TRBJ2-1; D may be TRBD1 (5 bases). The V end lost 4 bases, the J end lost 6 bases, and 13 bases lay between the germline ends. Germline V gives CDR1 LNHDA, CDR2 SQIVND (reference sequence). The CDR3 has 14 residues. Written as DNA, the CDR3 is TGTGCCAGTAGTAGACAGCTAAAGGTCAATGAGCAGTTCTTC. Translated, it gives CASSRQLKVNEQFF. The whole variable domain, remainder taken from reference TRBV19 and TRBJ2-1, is DGGITQSPKYLFRKEGQNVTLSCEQNLNHDAMYWYRQDPGQGLRLIYYSQIVNDFQKGDIAEGYSVSREKKESFPLTVTSAQKNPTAFYLCASSRQLKVNEQFFGPGTRLTVL.

The CDR3, as DNA: TGTGCCAGCTCACCGGACAGCAATGAGCAGTTCTTC. As protein: CASSPDSNEQFF. The chain is built from TRBV18 and TRBJ2-1; D perhaps matches TRBD1 (6 bases). Germline V gene lookup returns CDR1 KGHSH and CDR2 LQKENI. The CDR3 is made up of 12 amino acids. The V end lost 3 bases, the J end lost 6 bases, and 6 bases lay between the germline ends. The entire variable domain, with the rest obtained from reference TRBV18 and TRBJ2-1, is as follows: NAGVMQNPRHLVRRRGQEARLRCSPMKGHSHVYWYRQLPEEGLKFMVYLQKENIIDESGMPKERFSAEFPKEGPSILRIQQVVRGDSAAYFCASSPDSNEQFFGPGTRLTVL.

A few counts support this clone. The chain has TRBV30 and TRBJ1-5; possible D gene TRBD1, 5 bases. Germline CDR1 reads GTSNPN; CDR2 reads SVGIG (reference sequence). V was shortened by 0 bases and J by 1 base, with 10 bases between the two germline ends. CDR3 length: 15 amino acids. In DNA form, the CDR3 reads TGTGCCTGGAGTGTGTCAGGGAAGAGCAATCAGCCCCAGCATTTT. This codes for CAWSVSGKSNQPQHF.

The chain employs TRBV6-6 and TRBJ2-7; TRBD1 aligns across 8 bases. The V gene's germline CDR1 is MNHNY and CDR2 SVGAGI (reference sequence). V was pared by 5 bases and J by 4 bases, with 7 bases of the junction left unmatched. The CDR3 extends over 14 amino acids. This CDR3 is CASSGTGLSYEQYF. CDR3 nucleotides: TGTGCCAGCAGTGGGACAGGCCTATCGTACGAGCAGTACTTC.

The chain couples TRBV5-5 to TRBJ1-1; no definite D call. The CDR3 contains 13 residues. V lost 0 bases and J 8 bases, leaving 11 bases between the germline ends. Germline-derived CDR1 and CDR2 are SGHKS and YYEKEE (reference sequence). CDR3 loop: CASSLAGTGEAFF. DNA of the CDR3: TGTGCCAGCAGCTTGGCAGGAACGGGGGAAGCTTTCTTT.

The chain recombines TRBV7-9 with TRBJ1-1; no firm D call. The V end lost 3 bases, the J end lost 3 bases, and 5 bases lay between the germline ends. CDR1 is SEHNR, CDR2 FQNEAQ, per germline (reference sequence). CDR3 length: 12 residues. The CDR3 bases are TGTGCCAGCAGCTTCGGGTACACTGAAGCTTTCTTT. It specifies CASSFGYTEAFF.

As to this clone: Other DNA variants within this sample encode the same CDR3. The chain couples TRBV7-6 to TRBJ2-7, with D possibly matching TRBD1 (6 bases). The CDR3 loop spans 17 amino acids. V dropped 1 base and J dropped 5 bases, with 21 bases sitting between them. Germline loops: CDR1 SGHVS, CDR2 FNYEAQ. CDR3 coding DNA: TGTGCCAGCAGCTTAGGTGGCAGGGGACCTCACGTAAACGAGCAGTACTTC. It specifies CASSLGGRGPHVNEQYF. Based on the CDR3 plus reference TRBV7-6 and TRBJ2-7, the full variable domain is GAGVSQSPRYKVTKRGQDVALRCDPISGHVSLYWYRQALGQGPEFLTYFNYEAQQDKSGLPNDRFSAERPEGSISTLTIQRTEQRDSAMYRCASSLGGRGPHVNEQYFGPGTRLTVT.

The CDR3, as DNA: TGTGCCAGCAGCGTCACAGGGGGGGGTACAGATACGCAGTATTTT. This encodes CASSVTGGGTDTQYF. This chain connects TRBV9 to TRBJ2-3; TRBD1 might be the D (8 bases). Germline V lookup: CDR1 SGDLS, CDR2 YYNGEE. V was cut by 2 bases and J by 3 bases, with 13 bases left in between. The CDR3 consists of 15 residues.

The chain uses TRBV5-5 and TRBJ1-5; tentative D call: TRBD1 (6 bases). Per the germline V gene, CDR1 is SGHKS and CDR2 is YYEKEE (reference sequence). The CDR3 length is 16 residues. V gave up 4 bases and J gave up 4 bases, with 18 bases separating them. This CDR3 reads CASSPLRGQDNQPQHF. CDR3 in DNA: TGTGCCAGCAGCCCCCTACGGGGACAAGATAATCAGCCCCAGCATTTT.

The CDR3 DNA reads as TGTGCCAGCAGCCAGGATAGCACAGATACGCAGTATTTT. This gives the protein CASSQDSTDTQYF. The chain combines TRBV27 with TRBJ2-3; D remains unclear. The CDR3 extends over 13 amino acids. With 6 bases removed from V and 0 bases from J, the gap between germline ends came to 7 bases. CDR1 MNHEY and CDR2 SMNVEV come from the germline V gene (reference sequence).

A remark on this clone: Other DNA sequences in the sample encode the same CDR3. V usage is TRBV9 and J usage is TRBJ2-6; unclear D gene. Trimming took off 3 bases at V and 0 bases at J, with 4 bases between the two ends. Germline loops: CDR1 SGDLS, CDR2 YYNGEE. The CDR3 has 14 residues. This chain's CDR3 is CASSGSSGANVLTF. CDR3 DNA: TGTGCCAGCAGCGGCAGCTCTGGGGCCAACGTCCTGACTTTC.